A selection of T cell receptor beta chains follows, all from one sample in a study of T cell clonotyping in hematopoietic cell transplantation. Libraries were prepared by immunoSEQ multiplex PCR; TCRdb keeps only in-frame clonotypes and omits some of them. The table shows more than 2,000 clones, with approximately 89% occurring only once. Sequenced input: peripheral blood mononuclear cells. The receptor source for this set is a man aged 35 to 55 in good health. Some clones in this sample may be carry-over from other donors' samples. CDR3s include the opening cysteine and the closing phenylalanine or tryptophan. A D gene is named only where the DNA matches it firmly. Size values are once, few and many counts, or a class for expanded clones, and some rows have none.

- few TRBJ1-2 TRBV7-9 TGTGCCAGCAAGCGGTCAACCGGTGGCTACACCTTC CASKRSTGGYTF
- - TRBJ2-3 TRBV27 TGTGCCAGCTCTTTAACAGCAGGGGGGAATACGCAGTATTTT CASSLTAGGNTQYF
TRBD2 - TRBJ2-3 TRBV7-2 TGTGCCAGCGGGGATTCCGGGACTAGGGCGCATTTT CASGDSGTRAHF
- - TRBJ1-2 TRBV7-8 TGTGCCAGCAGCTTCACGGACGGCCTGGGCTATGGCTACACCTTC CASSFTDGLGYGYTF
TRBD2 - TRBJ2-1 TRBV9 TGTGCCAGCAGCGGGACTAGCGGCAATGAGCAGTTCTTC CASSGTSGNEQFF
TRBD1 - TRBJ2-2 TRBV25-1 TGTGCCAGCAGTGATCTCGGGACAGCTTACACCGGGGAGCTGTTTTTT CASSDLGTAYTGELFF
- - TRBJ2-7 TRBV20-1 TGCAGTGCTAGAGGTCCTTACGAGCAGTACTTC CSARGPYEQYF
- - TRBJ2-3 TRBV19 TGTGCCAGTAGTAAAGGTCGGTTGGCAGATACGCAGTATTTT CASSKGRLADTQYF
TRBD1 - TRBJ2-7 TRBV7-2 TGTGCCAGCAGCCCAAGGGGCCAGGGGGTCTACGAGCAGTACTTC CASSPRGQGVYEQYF
- - TRBJ2-5 TRBV2 TGTGCCAGCAGCGGGGAAGAGACCCAGTACTTC CASSGEETQYF
TRBD1 few TRBJ1-1 TRBV9 TGTGCCAGCAGCCCGGCGGGACAGCGGACTGAAGCTTTCTTT CASSPAGQRTEAFF
TRBD1 once TRBJ2-5 TRBV27 TGTGCCAGCAGTCCCGACAGGGTCGTAGAGACCCAGTACTTC CASSPDRVVETQYF
TRBD1 few TRBJ2-7 TRBV7-2 TGTGCCAGCAGCTCGGGACAGATCTACGAGCAGTACTTC CASSSGQIYEQYF
- - TRBJ1-1 TRBV30 TGTGCCTGGTTTCTGAACACTGAAGCTTTCTTT CAWFLNTEAFF
- - TRBJ2-5 TRBV5-1 TGCGCCAGCAGCTTGGAGGTCGGCGGACAAGAGACCCAGTACTTC CASSLEVGGQETQYF
- - TRBJ1-2 TRBV30 TGTGCCTGGAGTGCGGGGCCGGGGTATGGCTACACCTTC CAWSAGPGYGYTF
TRBD1 - TRBJ1-2 TRBV6-5 TGTGCCAGCAGTTACTCGGGACAGGGGAGCGGCTACACCTTC CASSYSGQGSGYTF
- - TRBJ2-1 TRBV5-6 TGTGCCAGCAGCTTGGTCCAGGGCTCCTACAATGAGCAGTTCTTC CASSLVQGSYNEQFF
- once TRBJ1-1 TRBV7-2 TGTGCCAGCTCAGGACAGATCAACACTGAAGCTTTCTTT CASSGQINTEAFF
- few TRBJ1-5 TRBV6-6 TGTGCCAGCAGTACAGGGCTCAATCAGCCCCAGCATTTT CASSTGLNQPQHF
TRBD2 once TRBJ2-1 TRBV4-3 TGCGCCAGCAGCCCTAAAACTAGCGGGGGTGAAGAGTTCTTC CASSPKTSGGEEFF
TRBD1 - TRBJ1-4 TRBV9 TGTGCCAGCAGCGAGACGGCACAGGGGACAACTGAAAAACTGTTTTTT CASSETAQGTTEKLFF
TRBD1 - TRBJ1-2 TRBV5-4 TGTGCCAGCAGCTTGGATGAGGGACAGGGTAGTCGGTATGGCTACACCTTC CASSLDEGQGSRYGYTF
- - TRBJ2-7 TRBV6-5 TGTGCCAGCAGTCACGGGACACGCTACGAGCAGTACTTC CASSHGTRYEQYF
- once TRBJ2-1 TRBV7-3 TGTGCCAGCAGCGTGGGGGTTTACAATGAGCAGTTCTTC CASSVGVYNEQFF
TRBD1 few TRBJ1-1 TRBV10-3 TGTGCCATCAGGACAGGGGGTGAGAACACTGAAGCTTTCTTT CAIRTGGENTEAFF